This T cell receptor (beta chain) originates from a study of OX40 agonist ivuxolimab in advanced cancers. Looking at the study overall: Every 2 weeks, patients received ivuxolimab intravenously, dosed at 0.01 to 10 mg/kg. Checkpoint inhibitors had been given previously to 40% of patients. Partial responses were recorded for three patients, including one with hepatocellular carcinoma and two with cutaneous melanoma.

Clones were read by immunoSEQ multiplex PCR, and TCRdb kept only the in-frame ones, dropping some. The sample shows tens of thousands of clones, 92% of them seen only once. V was clipped by 3 bases and J by 6 bases, with 9 bases between them. This CDR3 is built from 13 residues. The germline CDR1 and CDR2 sequences are KGHSH and LQKENI. The sequenced sample was CD4+ or CD8+ T cells sorted from blood, obtained in a trial of the OX40 agonist ivuxolimab. The V gene is TRBV18, the J gene TRBJ2-1; D unresolved. The sequence was obtained from an adult with an advanced solid tumor such as melanoma, head and neck, liver or kidney cancer. Here the CDR3 reads CASSPGLSNEQFF. The CDR3 bases are TGTGCCAGCTCACCCGGGCTCAGCAATGAGCAGTTCTTC.